Each of the 8 T cell receptor beta chains below was sequenced from the same sample in a study of shared clonotypes between healthy human individuals. This table comes from immunoSEQ multiplex PCR, and its TCRdb copy is limited to in-frame clones, with some not included. There are 640,000 or so clones in the sample; roughly 70% occur only once, and under 2% lies in the top ten. The sequencing input was memory CD4+ T cells sorted from blood. Subset defined: CD45RA-negative fraction. These receptors originate from a woman in her twenties or thirties in good health.

This clone was recorded only once. This chain connects TRBV5-8 to TRBJ2-1; 8 nucleotides align to TRBD2. The CDR3 is 15 amino acids. The V gene's germline CDR1 is SGHTS and CDR2 YDEGEE. V dropped 0 bases and J dropped 5; count of bases not matched to a gene: 4. CDR3 region: CASSLVRGGHNEQFF. CDR3 in DNA: TGTGCCAGCAGCTTGGTCCGGGGGGGTCACAATGAGCAGTTCTTC.

The J gene is TRBJ2-5, the V gene TRBV5-5; no clear D. V lost 1 base and J lost 2, with 9 bases in between. The germline V gene has CDR1 SGHKS and CDR2 YYEKEE (reference sequence). The CDR3 has 14 amino acids. In DNA form, the CDR3 reads TGTGCCAGCAGCTTGTTCTCAGTGCAAGAGACCCAGTACTTC. It encodes CASSLFSVQETQYF.

The J gene is TRBJ1-1, the V gene TRBV5-1; D not certain. V lost 4 bases and J lost 1, with 11 bases in between. The CDR3 covers 14 residues. The germline V gene encodes CDR1 SGHRS and CDR2 YFSETQ. CDR3 sequence reads: CASSVRAGNTEAFF. The DNA of the CDR3 is TGCGCCAGCAGCGTAAGGGCAGGGAACACTGAAGCTTTCTTT.

The rearrangement joins TRBV18 to TRBJ2-1; TRBD2 might be the D (6 bases). The germline V gene encodes CDR1 KGHSH and CDR2 LQKENI. V was shortened by 1 base and J by 9 bases, with 7 bases between the two germline ends. The CDR3 consists of 12 residues. This CDR3 reads CASSPRDFEQFF. CDR3 bases: TGTGCCAGCTCACCACGGGACTTTGAGCAGTTCTTC.

The V and J genes are TRBV5-1 and TRBJ2-2, with TRBD2 identical over 10 bases. This CDR3 is built from 15 residues. Per the germline V gene, CDR1 is SGHRS and CDR2 is YFSETQ. The J segment lost 8 bases and the V segment lost 4 bases, leaving 8 bases of the junction unmatched. The chain's CDR3 is CASSKSGRAGGELFF. CDR3 nucleotide sequence: TGCGCCAGCAGCAAAAGCGGGAGGGCAGGAGGGGAGCTGTTTTTT.

A few counts support this clone. V and J are TRBV27 and TRBJ1-2, with D unclear. The germline V gene encodes CDR1 MNHEY and CDR2 SMNVEV (reference sequence). The CDR3 extends over 14 amino acids. Deletions cut 2 bases from V and 4 bases from J, with 11 bases between. CDR3 DNA sequence: TGTGCCAGCAGTTTAAAAGGGTCCGGCTATGGCTACACCTTC. Translating gives CASSLKGSGYGYTF.

The rearrangement uses TRBV5-1 and TRBJ2-7; 9 positions match TRBD1. This CDR3 has 16 amino acids. Germline lookup yields CDR1 SGHRS and CDR2 YFSETQ. Trimming at V came to 2 bases and at J to 6 bases, leaving 12 bases not matched to a gene. CDR3: CASSLAAGTGLLEQYF. For the CDR3, the DNA is TGCGCCAGCAGCTTAGCAGCCGGGACAGGGCTCCTCGAGCAGTACTTC.

This clone was recorded a few times. The chain links TRBV5-1 to TRBJ2-7; unclear D gene. Trimming pared 4 bases from V and 6 bases from J, leaving 11 bases between. This CDR3 comprises 12 residues. Germline assignment: CDR1 SGHRS and CDR2 YFSETQ. CDR3 loop: CASSRLGGEQYF. CDR3 nucleotides: TGCGCCAGCAGCCGGCTGGGCGGCGAGCAGTACTTC.